This TCR beta chain was identified during a study of monozygotic twins with inflammatory bowel disease (dated by TCRdb to between 2017 and 2020). Looking at the study overall: The full study comprised 28 monozygotic twin pairs: nine German pairs (four IBD-concordant, five IBD-discordant) and 19 IBD-discordant Danish pairs. Each individual had, on average, about 151 000 unique TCRalpha sequences and 181 000 unique TCRbeta sequences available for analysis. The search for disease-associated traits relied mainly on comparing, within discordant pairs, IBD patients with their genetically identical healthy co-twins.

Library prep was done by 5' RACE. For each TCR library, approximately 3,700 ng of total RNA was used. For each sample, cDNA synthesis was carried out in eight separate reactions using SMARTScribe reverse transcriptase. During cDNA synthesis, template switching introduced unique molecular identifiers that contained a 6-nucleotide sample barcode. TCRalpha and TCRbeta cDNA was amplified by two nested PCRs of 16 and 9 cycles, with bead purification after each PCR. Before amplification, the cDNA was both treated with uracil DNA-glycosylase and purified with the QIAquick PCR purification kit. The second PCR added Illumina TruSeq-compatible adapters along with sample-specific barcodes. TapeStation and Qubit were used to check library quality and concentration, and 4.5 to 6.5 ng of each library was pooled. Sequencing of the pooled libraries was done on an Illumina HiSeq2500 single-index Rapid Run using custom sequencing primers and 2 x 100 bp reads. The paper's data handling went like this. MiGEC version 1.2.6 was used for UMI-based consensus assembly to correct PCR and sequencing errors. V(D)J alignment, clonotype assembly and CDR3 extraction were performed with MiXCR version 2.1.1. To normalise gene usage, clonotype sharing and MAIT/NKT TCR abundance, the top 1000, 10 000 and 20 000 clonotypes in each sample were analysed. Diversity was computed as the inverse Simpson index with the vegan R package after downsampling to 27 000 UMIs. Paired Mann-Whitney U tests were applied to discordant twin pairs, with Benjamini-Hochberg correction for multiple testing. The reads, reprocessed by TCRdb, yield one row per CDR3 protein sequence and no DNA. It is TCRdb's table, rather than the study itself, that gives the V and J calls and clone size. The data table for this sample lists 80,000 or so distinct CDR3 sequences. Less than 7.5% of the sample is held by the ten biggest clonotypes.

From each donor, an approximately 2.3 ml peripheral blood sample was collected into PAXgene tubes and kept at -80 degrees C. Without any T cell sorting, total RNA was extracted from whole blood using the PAXgene blood miRNA kit on an automated QIAcube. Deep TCRalpha and TCRbeta repertoire profiling with unique molecular barcoding was performed on peripheral blood of monozygotic twin pairs concordant or discordant for inflammatory bowel disease. For every twin pair, smoking habits were documented, and each individual was categorised as a current, former or never smoker. The paper as a whole reports these results and caveats: No single strong signal or clonotype linked to IBD turned up in the results, so the idea that one exists was not supported. TCRbeta repertoire diversity, by inverse Simpson index, was decreased in IBD patients compared with their healthy co-twins. Because patients received different immunosuppressive treatments, the repertoires may have picked up extra background noise and variability between individuals. No difference in repertoire similarity was observed between concordant and discordant twins, possibly owing to limited statistical power. Compared with healthy twins, IBD patients had fewer clonotypes in common with other individuals, a difference most pronounced in patients showing signs of disease activity. The analysis was unable to tell apart different T cell subtypes.

Worth noting for this clonotype: What antigen it recognizes has not been identified.

From cysteine to phenylalanine, the CDR3 is 15 amino acids long. No DNA was logged. The germline V gene specifies MNHNS as CDR1 and SASEGT as CDR2. The sequenced sample was blood. The chain links TRBV6-1 with TRBJ1-5; TCRdb's D call, TRBD1, is unchecked because there is no DNA. The receptor's source is a human donor with ulcerative colitis or Crohn's disease, or a healthy co-twin of an affected twin (not recorded which). CDR3 region: CASSPRGGQRQPQHF.